This T cell receptor beta chain originates from a study of neurological immune-mediated disorders. This clonotype was detected many times. TCRdb passed the 5' RACE reads through MiXCR, listing each CDR3 protein once. The data show under 65,000 distinct CDR3 sequences, with approximately 25% seen just once and 3.5% to 5.5% held by the top ten. Time point defined: technical triplicate 2. CDR1 is DFQATT and CDR2 is SNEGSKA in the germline V gene (reference sequence). This CDR3 is built from 12 residues. V was shortened by 5 bases and J by 4 bases, with 11 bases between the two germline ends. The receptor was isolated from a man between 60 and 70 years old with HTLV-1-associated myelopathy (HAM/TSP). This rearrangement joins TRBV20-1 to TRBJ2-5, with D unclear. The specimen was PBMCs. CDR3 protein: CSAPPSGETQYF. The CDR3 nucleotides are TGCAGTGCTCCCCCCTCCGGAGAGACCCAGTACTTC.